This TCR beta chain emerged from a study of T cells in Graves' hyperthyroidism and ophthalmopathy. Regarding this clonotype: Its antigen remains unknown. The junction shows a germline mismatch at one end, possibly a read error.

Whole-study results and caveats: Blood held most thyroid clonotypes expanded above 0.001 frequency.

RNA transcripts provided the source from which TCR beta CDR3 regions were amplified. First-round RT-PCR with HTBI primers amplified the TCR CDR3 region. A single record per CDR3 protein comes from TCRdb applying MiXCR to the multiplex PCR reads. This sample has some 320,000 distinct CDR3 sequences, with roughly an eighth found just once. Germline V gives CDR1 SGHVS, CDR2 FNYEAQ. The CDR3 length is 13 residues. Patients with ophthalmopathy all had a Clinical Activity Score of at least 3, a NOSPECS grade of at least 4 and duration under 3 months. Uncontrolled infection, other autoimmune disease, pregnancy and lactation each barred patients from inclusion. Diagnoses were made from clinical symptoms, serum measures (thyroxine and TRAb), thyroid ultrasound and orbital computed tomography.

The rearrangement links TRBV7-6 to TRBJ1-1; D is uncertain. The receptor was derived from a woman aged 40 to 50 with Graves' ophthalmopathy. The specimen sequenced was blood. The CDR3 DNA sequence: TGTGTCAGCAGCTTGGGATTGAACACTGAAGCTTTCTTT. Its translation is CVSSLGLNTEAFF.